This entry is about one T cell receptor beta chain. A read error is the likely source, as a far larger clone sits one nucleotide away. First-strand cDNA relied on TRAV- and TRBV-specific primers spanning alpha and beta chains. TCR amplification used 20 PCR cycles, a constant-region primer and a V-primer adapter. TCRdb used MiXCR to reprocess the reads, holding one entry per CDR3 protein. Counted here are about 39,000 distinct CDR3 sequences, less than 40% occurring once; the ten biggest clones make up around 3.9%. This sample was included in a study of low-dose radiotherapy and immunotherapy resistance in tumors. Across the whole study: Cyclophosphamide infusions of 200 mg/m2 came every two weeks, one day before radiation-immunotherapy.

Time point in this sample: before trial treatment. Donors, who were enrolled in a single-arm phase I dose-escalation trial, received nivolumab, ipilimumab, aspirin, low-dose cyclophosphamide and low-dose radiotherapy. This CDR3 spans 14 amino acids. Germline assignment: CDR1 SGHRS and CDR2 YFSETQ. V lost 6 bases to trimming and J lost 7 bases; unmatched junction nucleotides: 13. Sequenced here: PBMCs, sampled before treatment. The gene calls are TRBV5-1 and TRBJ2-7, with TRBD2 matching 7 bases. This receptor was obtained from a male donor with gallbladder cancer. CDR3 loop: CASTRGDRGNEQYF. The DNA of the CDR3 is TGCGCCAGCACCCGGGGGGATCGTGGGAATGAGCAGTACTTC.